This T cell receptor beta chain was profiled in a study of blood T cell repertoires in COVID-19. About the study: Material from acute and convalescent COVID-19 was sourced from the United States, Italy and Spain. T cells, B-cell-depleted T cells, or PBMCs provided the cDNA or gDNA that served as material.

V was clipped by 4 bases and J by 7 bases, with 12 bases between them. Germline V gene sequence: CDR1 SGHRS, CDR2 YFSETQ. This CDR3 comprises 12 residues. As originally analysed: Estimated nucleated cell counts came from reference gene primer amplification. Measured with immunoSEQ multiplex PCR; TCRdb has only the in-frame clones, and not every one. The D gene and trimming were derived from the DNA, and the V and J assignments and clone size from that table. Found here are tens of thousands of clones, approximately 90% of them singletons; the top ten hold approximately 19%. Sequenced sample: peripheral blood. The rearrangement joins TRBV5-1 to TRBJ2-7; D might be TRBD1 (6 bases). This TCR came from a man between 65 and 85 years old with acute or convalescent COVID-19. The CDR3 DNA reads TGCGCCAGCAGCCCGGACAGCTTAGAGCAGTACTTC. Its protein is CASSPDSLEQYF.